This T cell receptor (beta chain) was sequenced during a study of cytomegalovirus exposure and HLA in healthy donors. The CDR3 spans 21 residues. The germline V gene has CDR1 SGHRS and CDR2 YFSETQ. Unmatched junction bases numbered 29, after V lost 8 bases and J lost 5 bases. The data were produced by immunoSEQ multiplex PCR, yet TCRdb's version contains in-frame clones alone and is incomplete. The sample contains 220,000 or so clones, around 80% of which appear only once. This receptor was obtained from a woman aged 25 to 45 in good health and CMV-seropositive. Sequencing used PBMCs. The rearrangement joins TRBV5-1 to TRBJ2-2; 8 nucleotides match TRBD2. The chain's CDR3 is CASQGPIRTSSLSQSTGELFF. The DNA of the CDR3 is TGCGCCAGTCAAGGACCGATCAGGACTAGCTCTTTGTCCCAGTCGACCGGGGAGCTGTTTTTT.